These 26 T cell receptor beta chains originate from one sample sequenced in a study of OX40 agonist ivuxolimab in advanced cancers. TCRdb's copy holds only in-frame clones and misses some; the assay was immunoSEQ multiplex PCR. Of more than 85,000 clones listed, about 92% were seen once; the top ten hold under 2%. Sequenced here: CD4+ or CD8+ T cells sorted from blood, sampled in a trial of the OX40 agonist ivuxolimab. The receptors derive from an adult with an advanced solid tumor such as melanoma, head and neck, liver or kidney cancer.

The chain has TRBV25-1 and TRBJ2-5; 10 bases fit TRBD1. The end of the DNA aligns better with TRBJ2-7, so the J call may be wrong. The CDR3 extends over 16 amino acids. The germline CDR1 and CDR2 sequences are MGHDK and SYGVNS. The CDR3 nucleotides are TGTGCCAGCAGTGCCGCCGGGACAGGGGCACCCTACGAGCAGTACTTC. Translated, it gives CASSAAGTGAPYEQYF.

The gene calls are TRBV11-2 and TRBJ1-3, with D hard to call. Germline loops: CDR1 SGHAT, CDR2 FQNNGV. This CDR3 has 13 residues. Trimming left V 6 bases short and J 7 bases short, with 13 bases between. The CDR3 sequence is CASSSGLRNTIYF. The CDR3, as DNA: TGTGCCAGCAGTTCAGGCCTTAGGAACACCATATATTTT.

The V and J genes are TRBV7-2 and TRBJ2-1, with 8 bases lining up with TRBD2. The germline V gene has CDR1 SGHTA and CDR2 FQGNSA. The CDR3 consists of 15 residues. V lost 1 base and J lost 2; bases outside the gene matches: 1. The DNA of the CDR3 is TGTGCCAGCAGCTTAGGGCGGGAGGCCTACAATGAGCAGTTCTTC. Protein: CASSLGREAYNEQFF.

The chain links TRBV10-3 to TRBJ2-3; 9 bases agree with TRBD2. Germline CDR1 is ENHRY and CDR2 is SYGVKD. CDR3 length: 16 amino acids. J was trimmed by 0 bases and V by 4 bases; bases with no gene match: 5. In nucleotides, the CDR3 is TGTGCCATCAGTGGTTCGCTAGCGGGAAGCACAGATACGCAGTATTTT. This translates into CAISGSLAGSTDTQYF.

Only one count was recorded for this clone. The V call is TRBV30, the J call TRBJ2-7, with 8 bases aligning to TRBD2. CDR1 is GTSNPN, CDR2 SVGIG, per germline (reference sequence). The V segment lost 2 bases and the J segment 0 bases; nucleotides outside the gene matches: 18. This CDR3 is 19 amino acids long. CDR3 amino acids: CAWSPYSGTYLAGSYEQYF. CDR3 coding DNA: TGTGCCTGGAGTCCATATAGCGGGACCTACCTAGCGGGCTCCTACGAGCAGTACTTC.

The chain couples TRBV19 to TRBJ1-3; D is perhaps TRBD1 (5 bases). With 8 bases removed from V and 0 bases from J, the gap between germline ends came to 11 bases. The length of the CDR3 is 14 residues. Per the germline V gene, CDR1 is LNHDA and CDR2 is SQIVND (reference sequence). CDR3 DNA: TGTGCCAGTTGCCCGGGGCTCTCTGGAAACACCATATATTTT. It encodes CASCPGLSGNTIYF.

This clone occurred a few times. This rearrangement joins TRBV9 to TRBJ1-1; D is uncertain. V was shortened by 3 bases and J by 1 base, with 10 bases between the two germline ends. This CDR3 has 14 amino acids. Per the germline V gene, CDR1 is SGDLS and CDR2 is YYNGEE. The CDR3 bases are TGTGCCAGCAGCGGCTTCCAGAAGAACACTGAAGCTTTCTTT. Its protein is CASSGFQKNTEAFF. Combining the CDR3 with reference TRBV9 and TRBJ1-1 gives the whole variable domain DSGVTQTPKHLITATGQRVTLRCSPRSGDLSVYWYQQSLDQGLQFLIQYYNGEERAKGNILERFSAQQFPDLHSELNLSSLELGDSALYFCASSGFQKNTEAFFGQGTRLTVV.

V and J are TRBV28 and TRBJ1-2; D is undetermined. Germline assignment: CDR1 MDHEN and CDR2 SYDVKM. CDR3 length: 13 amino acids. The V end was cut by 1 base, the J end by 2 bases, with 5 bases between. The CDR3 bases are TGTGCCAGCAGTTTATTGGAAAACTATGGCTACACCTTC. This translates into CASSLLENYGYTF.

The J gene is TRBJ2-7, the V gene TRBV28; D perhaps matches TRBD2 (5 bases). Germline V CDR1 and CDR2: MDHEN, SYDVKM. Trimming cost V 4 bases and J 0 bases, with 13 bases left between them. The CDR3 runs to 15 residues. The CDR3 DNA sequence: TGTGCCAGCAGTTCACTTATCGGGATCTCCTACGAGCAGTACTTC. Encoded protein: CASSSLIGISYEQYF.

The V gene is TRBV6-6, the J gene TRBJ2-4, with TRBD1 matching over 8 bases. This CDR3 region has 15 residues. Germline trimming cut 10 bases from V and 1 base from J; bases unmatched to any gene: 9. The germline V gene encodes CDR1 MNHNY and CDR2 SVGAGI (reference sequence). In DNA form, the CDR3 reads TGTGCCACCAAGACCCAGGGGGCGGCCAAAAACATTCAGTACTTC. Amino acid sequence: CATKTQGAAKNIQYF.

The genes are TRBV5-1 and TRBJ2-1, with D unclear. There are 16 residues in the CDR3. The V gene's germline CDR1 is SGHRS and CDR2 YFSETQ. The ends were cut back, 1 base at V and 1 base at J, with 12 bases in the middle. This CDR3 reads CASSLTPLGSYNEQFF. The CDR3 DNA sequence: TGCGCCAGCAGCTTGACGCCGTTGGGTTCCTACAATGAGCAGTTCTTC.

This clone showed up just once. CDR3 nucleotides: TGCGCCAGCAGTGAGGGATGGGGGACAGGGGACACAGATACGCAGTATTTT. It yields the protein CASSEGWGTGDTDTQYF. The V and J genes are TRBV10-1 and TRBJ2-3; 10 bases are a match to TRBD1. CDR3 length: 17 residues. V gave up 2 bases and J gave up 2 bases; unmatched junction bases: 7. CDR1 is WNHNN and CDR2 is SYGVQD in the germline V gene (reference sequence).

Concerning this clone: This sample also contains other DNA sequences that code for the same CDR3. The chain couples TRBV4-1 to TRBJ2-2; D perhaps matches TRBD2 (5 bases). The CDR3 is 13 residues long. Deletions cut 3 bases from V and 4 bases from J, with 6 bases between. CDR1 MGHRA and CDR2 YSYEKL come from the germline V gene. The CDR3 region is CASSQRVTGELFF. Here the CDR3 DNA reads TGCGCCAGCAGCCAGCGGGTCACCGGGGAGCTGTTTTTT.

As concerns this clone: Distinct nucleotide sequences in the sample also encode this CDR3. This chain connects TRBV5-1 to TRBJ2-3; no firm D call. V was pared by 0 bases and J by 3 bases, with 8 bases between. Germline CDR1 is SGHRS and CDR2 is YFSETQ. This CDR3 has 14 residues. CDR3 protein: CASSLGGRTDTQYF. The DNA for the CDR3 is TGCGCCAGCAGCTTGGGGGGTAGAACAGATACGCAGTATTTT.

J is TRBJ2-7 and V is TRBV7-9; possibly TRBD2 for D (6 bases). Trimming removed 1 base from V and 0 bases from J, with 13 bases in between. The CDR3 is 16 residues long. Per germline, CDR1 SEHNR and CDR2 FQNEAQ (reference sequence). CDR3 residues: CASSLVALGSSYEQYF. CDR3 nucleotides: TGTGCCAGCAGCTTAGTAGCGCTCGGGAGCTCCTACGAGCAGTACTTC.

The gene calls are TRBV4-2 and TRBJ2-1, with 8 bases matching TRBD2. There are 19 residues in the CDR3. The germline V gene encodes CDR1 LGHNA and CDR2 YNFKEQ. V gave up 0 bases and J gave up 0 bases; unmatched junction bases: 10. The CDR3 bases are TGTGCCAGCAGCCAAGAGTGGGCAAGCGGGAGTCCCTCCTACAATGAGCAGTTCTTC. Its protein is CASSQEWASGSPSYNEQFF.

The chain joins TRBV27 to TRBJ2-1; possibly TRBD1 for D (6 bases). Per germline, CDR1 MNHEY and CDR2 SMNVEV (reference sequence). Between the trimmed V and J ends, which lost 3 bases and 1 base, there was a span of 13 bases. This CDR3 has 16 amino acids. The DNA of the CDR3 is TGTGCCAGCAGTTTCACAGGGCGGCAGTCCTACAATGAGCAGTTCTTC. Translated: CASSFTGRQSYNEQFF.

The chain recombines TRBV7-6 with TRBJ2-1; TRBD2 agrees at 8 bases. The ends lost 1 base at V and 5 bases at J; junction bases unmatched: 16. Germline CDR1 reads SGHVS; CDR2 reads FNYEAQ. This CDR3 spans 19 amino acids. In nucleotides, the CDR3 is TGTGCCAGCAGCTTAGAGGGACTAGACATTCGACCTACGAACAATGAGCAGTTCTTC. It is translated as CASSLEGLDIRPTNNEQFF.

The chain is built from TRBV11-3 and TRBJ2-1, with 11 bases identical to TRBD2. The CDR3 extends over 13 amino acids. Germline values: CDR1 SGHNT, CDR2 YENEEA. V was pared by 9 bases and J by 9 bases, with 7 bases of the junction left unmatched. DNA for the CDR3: TGTGCCAGTATAGCGGGAGGGGGAGGTGAGCAGTTCTTC. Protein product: CASIAGGGGEQFF.

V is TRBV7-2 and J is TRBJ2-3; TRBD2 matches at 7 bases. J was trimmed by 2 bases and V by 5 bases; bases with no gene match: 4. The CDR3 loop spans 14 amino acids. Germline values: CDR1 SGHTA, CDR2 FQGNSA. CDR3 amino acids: CASSGDYATDTQYF. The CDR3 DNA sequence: TGTGCCAGCAGCGGGGACTACGCCACAGATACGCAGTATTTT.

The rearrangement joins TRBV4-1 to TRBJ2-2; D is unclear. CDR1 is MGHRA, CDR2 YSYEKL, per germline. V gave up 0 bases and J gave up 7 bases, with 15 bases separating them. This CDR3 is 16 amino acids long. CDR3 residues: CASSQDWSPLGGELFF. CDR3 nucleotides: TGCGCCAGCAGCCAAGATTGGAGCCCTCTTGGCGGGGAGCTGTTTTTT.

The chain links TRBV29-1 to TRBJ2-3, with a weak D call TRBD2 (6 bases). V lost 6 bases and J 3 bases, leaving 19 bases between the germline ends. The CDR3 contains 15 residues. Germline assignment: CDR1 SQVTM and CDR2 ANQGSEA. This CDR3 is CSVLLWDSRTDTQYF. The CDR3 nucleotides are TGCAGCGTCCTATTATGGGACTCGAGAACAGATACGCAGTATTTT.

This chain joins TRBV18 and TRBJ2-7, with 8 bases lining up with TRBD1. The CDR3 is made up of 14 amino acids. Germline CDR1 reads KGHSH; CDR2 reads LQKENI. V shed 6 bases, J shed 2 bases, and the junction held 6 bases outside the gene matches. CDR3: CASSNGQGPYEQYF. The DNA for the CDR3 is TGTGCCAGCTCGAACGGACAGGGCCCCTACGAGCAGTACTTC.

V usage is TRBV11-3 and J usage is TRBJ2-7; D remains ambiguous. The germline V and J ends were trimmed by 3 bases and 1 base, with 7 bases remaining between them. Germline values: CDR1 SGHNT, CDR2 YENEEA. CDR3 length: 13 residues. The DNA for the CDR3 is TGTGCCAGCAGCTTCGAGTTGTCCTACGAGCAGTACTTC. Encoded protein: CASSFELSYEQYF.

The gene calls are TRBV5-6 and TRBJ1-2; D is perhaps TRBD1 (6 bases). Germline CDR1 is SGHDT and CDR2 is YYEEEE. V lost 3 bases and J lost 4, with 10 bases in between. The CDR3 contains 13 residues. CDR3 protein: CASSSTGAYGYTF. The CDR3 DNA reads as TGTGCCAGCAGCTCGACAGGAGCCTATGGCTACACCTTC.

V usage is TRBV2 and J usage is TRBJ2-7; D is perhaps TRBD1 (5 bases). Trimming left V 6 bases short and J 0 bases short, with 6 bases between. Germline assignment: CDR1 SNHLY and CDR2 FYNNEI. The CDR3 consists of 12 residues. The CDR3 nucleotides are TGTGCCAGCAGAGGGGACTCCTACGAGCAGTACTTC. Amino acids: CASRGDSYEQYF. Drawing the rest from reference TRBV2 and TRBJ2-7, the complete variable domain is EPEVTQTPSHQVTQMGQEVILRCVPISNHLYFYWYRQILGQKVEFLVSFYNNEISEKSEIFDDQFSVERPDGSNFTLKIRSTKLEDSAMYFCASRGDSYEQYFGPGTRLTVT.